Listed below are T cell receptor beta chains from one sample, sequenced in a study of T cells in Graves' hyperthyroidism and ophthalmopathy. TCRdb re-called the multiplex PCR reads through MiXCR, storing one row per CDR3 protein. The sample has around 290,000 distinct CDR3 sequences, approximately 14% seen once. Sequenced material: blood. Receptor source: a woman aged 40 to 50 with Graves' hyperthyroidism. Both conserved end residues are part of each CDR3. D genes are given only for firm matches. Rows may omit the clone size; those that give it use once, few, many or a size class.

clone_size j_call cdr3_length v_call d_call cdr3_nt cdr3_aa
many TRBJ2-2 12 TRBV28 - TGTGCCAGCACCAGGGCGGTCGGGGAGCTGTTTTTT CASTRAVGELFF
- TRBJ2-1 15 TRBV7-9 TRBD2 TGTGCCAGCAGCCGGACTAGCGGACGAAACAATGAGCAGTTCTTC CASSRTSGRNNEQFF
many TRBJ2-3 16 TRBV7-2 - TGTGCCAGCAGCTGGGAGGTAGCGGTCCCCACAGATACGCAGTATTTT CASSWEVAVPTDTQYF
many TRBJ2-4 11 TRBV12-3/TRBV12-4 - TGTGCCAGCAGTTTCGCGAACATTCAGTACTTC CASSFANIQYF
- TRBJ2-2 16 TRBV4-2 TRBD2 TGTGCCAGCAGCCAGGGGGTAGCGGGAGGAACCGGGGAGCTGTTTTTT CASSQGVAGGTGELFF
- TRBJ1-4 13 TRBV19 - TGTGCCAGTAGTATGGGGACAAGTGAAAAACTGTTTTTT CASSMGTSEKLFF
many TRBJ2-7 13 TRBV20-1 TRBD2 TGCAGTGCTAGTTGGACTAGCGGCTACGAGCAGTACTTC CSASWTSGYEQYF
many TRBJ2-4 11 TRBV28 - TGTGCCAGCCGATCGTCAAACATTCAGTACTTC CASRSSNIQYF
many TRBJ2-5 14 TRBV2 - TGTGCCAGCAGTGGTGCATCCTTGGTAGAGACCCAGTACTTC CASSGASLVETQYF
few TRBJ1-1 14 TRBV5-6 - TGTGCCAGCAGCTTTAGGTGGGAGAACACTGAAGCTTTCTTT CASSFRWENTEAFF
many TRBJ1-3 14 TRBV12-3/TRBV12-4 - TGTGCCAGCATCCGAGCGGGTTCCGGAAACACCATATATTTT CASIRAGSGNTIYF
- TRBJ2-1 15 TRBV3-1 TRBD2 TGTGCCAGCAGCCAAGGGGACCTAGCGGGAGTGGAGCAGTTCTTC CASSQGDLAGVEQFF
many TRBJ1-2 14 TRBV28 TRBD1 TGTGCCAGCCTCCTCCCGGGGACAGGGTATGGCTACACCTTC CASLLPGTGYGYTF
many TRBJ2-2 16 TRBV20-1 TRBD2 TGCAGTGCTAGAGGGGTACTAGCGTTAAACACCGGGGAGCTGTTTTTT CSARGVLALNTGELFF
- TRBJ2-7 16 TRBV3-1 TRBD2 TGTGCCAGCAGCCAAGGACGGCTAGCGGAGAACTACGAGCAGTACTTC CASSQGRLAENYEQYF
- TRBJ1-4 13 TRBV19 - TGTGCCAGTAGTTTGGAGGCCACTGAAAAACTGTTTTTT CASSLEATEKLFF
few TRBJ1-1 15 TRBV19 - TGTGCCAGTAGCGCAGGGAAGGGTGGGAACACTGAAGCTTTCTTT CASSAGKGGNTEAFF
few TRBJ2-6 20 TRBV15 TRBD2 TGTGCCACCAGCAGAGAGGGGGGACTAGTCGGTTTGACTGGGGCCAACGTCCTGACTTTC CATSREGGLVGLTGANVLTF
- TRBJ2-3 15 TRBV6-1 TRBD1 TGTGCCAGCCTATCAGACAGGGTAGGCACAGATACGCAGTATTTT CASLSDRVGTDTQYF
many TRBJ2-7 11 TRBV30 - TGTGCCTGGCTTGGGGGGTCCGAGCAGTACTTC CAWLGGSEQYF
many TRBJ2-7 14 TRBV20-1 TRBD2 TGCATCATCCCCGGACTAGCAGACTCCTACGAGCAGTACTTC CIIPGLADSYEQYF
many TRBJ2-5 15 TRBV28 TRBD2 TGTGCCAGCTCGAAACCCGGGACTAGCCTCAAGACCCAGTACTTC CASSKPGTSLKTQYF
few TRBJ2-7 17 TRBV10-3 TRBD2 TGTGCCATCAGTGAGTCCTCTGTGGCGGGAGTGGTATACGAGCAGTACTTC CAISESSVAGVVYEQYF
many TRBJ1-6 15 TRBV6-1 TRBD1 TGTGCCAGCAGTGACCCCGGACAGGGGAATTCACCCCTCCACTTT CASSDPGQGNSPLHF
many TRBJ2-2 14 TRBV12-3/TRBV12-4 - TGTGCCAGCAGCCCGACGGACCTCACCGGGGAGCTGTTTTTT CASSPTDLTGELFF
few TRBJ2-7 13 TRBV25-1 TRBD2 TGTGCCAGCAGTGAACTAGCGGGACTCGAGCAGTACTTC CASSELAGLEQYF
few TRBJ1-4 14 TRBV6-1 - TGTGCCAGCAAGGTGCCCGGGATTGGCGAAAAACTGTTTTTT CASKVPGIGEKLFF
many TRBJ1-4 15 TRBV29-1 TRBD1 TGCAGCGTAAAGACAGGGGGCGCGAGTAATGAAAAACTGTTTTTT CSVKTGGASNEKLFF
many TRBJ2-2 16 TRBV7-2 - TGTGCCAGCAGCCCCCCTAACGGGGGATACACCGGGGAGCTGTTTTTT CASSPPNGGYTGELFF
- TRBJ1-1 13 TRBV27 - TGTGCCAGCAGTTTTGGATCGAACACTGAAGCTTTCTTT CASSFGSNTEAFF
many TRBJ1-1 15 TRBV6-1 - TGTGCCAGCAGTGAATTGGGTGTGGAGAACACTGAAGCTTTCTTT CASSELGVENTEAFF
- TRBJ2-2 16 TRBV27 TRBD2 TGTGCCAGCAGCCGAGGACTAGCGGGAAACACCGGGGAGCTGTTTTTT CASSRGLAGNTGELFF
few TRBJ2-7 11 TRBV29-1 TRBD2 TGCAGCACGCGGGGGGTCGGAGAGCAGTACTTC CSTRGVGEQYF
many TRBJ2-4 14 TRBV30 - TGTGCCTGGAGTGTTCCGGGAATCAAAAACATTCAGTACTTC CAWSVPGIKNIQYF
many TRBJ2-3 16 TRBV20-1 - TGCAGTGCTAGAGATCATGGAGGGTCACAAGAAGATACGCAGTATTTT CSARDHGGSQEDTQYF
few TRBJ2-7 14 TRBV20-1 - TGCAGTGCCTTATATCTTACTAGAAACTACGAGCAGTACTTC CSALYLTRNYEQYF
- TRBJ2-2 20 TRBV7-9 TRBD2 TGTGCCAGCAGCTCGCGGACGGGAGCGGGAGGGGTAGTGAACACCGGGGAGCTGTTTTTT CASSSRTGAGGVVNTGELFF
- TRBJ2-1 15 TRBV4-1 TRBD1 TGCGCCAGCAGCCCTGGGACAGGGGGGGATATCGAGCAGTTCTTC CASSPGTGGDIEQFF
many TRBJ2-5 18 TRBV6-1 TRBD1 TGTGCCAGCAGCCCATGGGACAGGCGAGTTCTGTACCAAGAGACCCAGTACTTC CASSPWDRRVLYQETQYF
many TRBJ1-2 15 TRBV11-2 - TGTGCCAGCAGCTTCCGGGGCAGGGAAAGCTATGGCTACACCTTC CASSFRGRESYGYTF